One T cell receptor beta chain is described in this entry. V lost 1 base, J lost 0 bases, and 8 bases lay in between. From germline, CDR1 is SGHNT and CDR2 YYREEE (reference sequence). This CDR3 comprises 16 residues. This sample is drawn from a study of technical replicates of blood from a few donors. Measured with immunoSEQ multiplex PCR; TCRdb has only the in-frame clones, and not every one. The table has 60,000 to 90,000 clones, approximately 95% seen once. This receptor was identified in a human donor in good health. The chain joins TRBV5-4 to TRBJ2-6, with D perhaps TRBD1 (5 bases). The sample taken for sequencing was T cells isolated from PBMCs. Written as DNA, the CDR3 is TGTGCCAGCAGCTTGTCAGGGATCTCTGGGGCCAACGTCCTGACTTTC. Its translation is CASSLSGISGANVLTF.